This TCR beta chain was profiled in a study of blood T cells in healthy people across ages. Study details: In model experiments, template switching was able to capture about one barcoded beta molecule for every two T cells that were present. Findings of the study overall: There was no known CMV status for donors, so expanded clonotype changes were possibly confounded.

A second PCR of 7 to 11 cycles used a sample-barcoded 5' primer and a J-beta primer mix. TCRdb processed the 5' RACE reads anew with MiXCR; each CDR3 protein has one entry. The sample shows some 800,000 distinct CDR3 sequences, about 42% of them seen only once. Note on this clonotype: Its antigen remains unknown.

The germline V gene has CDR1 DFQATT and CDR2 SNEGSKA (reference sequence). Trimming shortened V by 3 bases and J by 4 bases, and 10 bases separated the two germline ends. This CDR3 is built from 13 residues. The receptor was isolated from a man aged 60-69 years in good health. The specimen was blood. The J gene is TRBJ1-5, the V gene TRBV20-1; D remains ambiguous. Here the CDR3 reads CSARVVENQPQHF. CDR3 in DNA: TGCAGTGCTAGGGTAGTTGAAAATCAGCCCCAGCATTTT.